What follows are 21 T cell receptor beta chains derived from one specimen sequenced in a study of siplizumab effects on memory and regulatory T cells. Sequencing used immunoSEQ multiplex PCR; TCRdb keeps in-frame clones, though not all of them. The sample shows approximately 9,500 clones, 46% of them seen only once. No antigen is known for these receptors. Responder and stimulator cells in the mixed lymphocyte reaction were cultured together for more than 5 days at 37°C. Sequenced: CFSE-low (dividing) CD4+ T cells sorted from an allogeneic mixed lymphocyte reaction. These receptors were taken from a human donor in good health; the cells came from an allogeneic mixed lymphocyte reaction.

The V call is TRBV5-5, the J call TRBJ2-1; D is ambiguous. V lost 0 bases, J lost 9 bases, and 7 bases lay in between. This CDR3 is 12 amino acids long. Germline CDR1 SGHKS, CDR2 YYEKEE (reference sequence). The CDR3 DNA follows: TGTGCCAGCAGCTTGGCACTTGGTGAGCAGTTCTTC. Residues: CASSLALGEQFF.

This clone has a handful of counts. The chain joins TRBV5-5 to TRBJ1-5, with 10 nucleotides matching TRBD1. The ends lost 4 bases at V and 4 bases at J; junction bases unmatched: 5. The germline V gene has CDR1 SGHKS and CDR2 YYEKEE (reference sequence). This CDR3 spans 15 amino acids. CDR3: CASSRQGAGNQPQHF. The CDR3 DNA sequence: TGTGCCAGCAGCCGACAGGGGGCTGGTAATCAGCCCCAGCATTTT.

This clone is medium-sized by share. V and J are TRBV19 and TRBJ1-1; no firm D call. V was trimmed by 0 bases and J by 6 bases, leaving 14 bases between them. Germline CDR1 reads LNHDA; CDR2 reads SQIVND (reference sequence). This CDR3 comprises 15 residues. The CDR3 loop is CASSIDPARYPEAFF. CDR3 sequence (DNA): TGTGCCAGTAGTATAGATCCCGCCAGGTACCCTGAAGCTTTCTTT.

This clone came up a few times. The chain joins TRBV7-8 to TRBJ2-1; D ambiguous. The germline V and J ends were trimmed by 1 base and 8 bases, with 12 bases remaining between them. The germline CDR1 and CDR2 sequences are SGHVS and FQNEAQ. The CDR3 extends over 14 amino acids. The CDR3 loop reads CASSLVNVGYEQFF. The CDR3 DNA follows: TGTGCCAGCAGCTTAGTTAATGTTGGCTATGAGCAGTTCTTC.

The chain joins TRBV5-1 to TRBJ2-5, with 7 bases that match TRBD2. Germline V gives CDR1 SGHRS, CDR2 YFSETQ. Trimming cost V 4 bases and J 5 bases; bases outside gene matches: 8. This CDR3 is built from 14 residues. The CDR3 sequence: CASSPGGNPETQYF. CDR3 nucleotides: TGCGCCAGCAGCCCCGGGGGGAATCCGGAGACCCAGTACTTC.

This clone turned up a few times. This chain connects TRBV5-1 to TRBJ2-3, with D perhaps matching TRBD2 (6 bases). V lost 4 bases, J lost 4 bases, and 13 bases lay in between. CDR1 SGHRS and CDR2 YFSETQ come from the germline V gene. CDR3 size: 14 residues. The CDR3 DNA is TGCGCCAGCAGCCCTAGCGCCCTGTCAGATACGCAGTATTTT. Protein: CASSPSALSDTQYF.

The CDR3 sequence: CASKVGTSVTDTQYF. Written as DNA, the CDR3 is TGTGCCAGCAAAGTCGGGACTAGCGTCACAGATACGCAGTATTTT. The V gene is TRBV6-6, the J gene TRBJ2-3; 10 positions match TRBD2. V shed 7 bases and J 2 bases; nucleotides not matched to a gene: 6. Germline assignment: CDR1 MNHNY and CDR2 SVGAGI (reference sequence). CDR3 length: 15 amino acids.

The V call is TRBV2, the J call TRBJ2-1; 8 bases align to TRBD2. The CDR3 sequence is 14 residues long. J was trimmed by 15 bases and V by 4 bases; bases with no gene match: 14. Germline CDR1 reads SNHLY; CDR2 reads FYNNEI. DNA of the CDR3: TGTGCCAGCAGTGGTGATCGTGGTGGGACTAGGCGGTTCTTC. This codes for CASSGDRGGTRRFF.

This clone is medium-sized by share. The chain links TRBV18 to TRBJ1-2; D ambiguous. V lost 7 bases to trimming and J lost 0 bases, with 12 bases between them. Germline CDR1 and CDR2: KGHSH and LQKENI. This CDR3 has 14 amino acids. Written as DNA, the CDR3 is TGTGCCAGCTTAAGCGATCAGTCTAACTATGGCTACACCTTC. Translation gives CASLSDQSNYGYTF. The variable domain in full, with the rest retrieved from reference TRBV18 and TRBJ1-2, is NAGVMQNPRHLVRRRGQEARLRCSPMKGHSHVYWYRQLPEEGLKFMVYLQKENIIDESGMPKERFSAEFPKEGPSILRIQQVVRGDSAAYFCASLSDQSNYGYTFGSGTRLTVV.

J is TRBJ2-2 and V is TRBV19, with a weak D call TRBD2 (6 bases). Germline loops: CDR1 LNHDA, CDR2 SQIVND (reference sequence). This CDR3 is 15 amino acids long. Trimming stripped 1 base from V and 5 bases from J, with 11 bases between. The CDR3 is CASSIVISGTGELFF. CDR3 bases: TGTGCCAGTAGTATAGTGATTAGCGGAACCGGGGAGCTGTTTTTT.

This clone was seen a handful of times. The rearrangement uses TRBV10-3 and TRBJ1-2; 8 positions match TRBD1. The CDR3 length is 13 residues. CDR1 is ENHRY and CDR2 is SYGVKD in the germline V gene. Trimming at V came to 10 bases and at J to 4 bases, leaving 8 bases not matched to a gene. The CDR3 DNA is TGTGCCAGCGGAAGGGACAGGTTCTATGGCTACACCTTC. Its translation is CASGRDRFYGYTF.

The sample holds a few counts of this clone. The chain carries TRBV11-2 and TRBJ2-7, with D unresolved. Looked up from germline, CDR1 is SGHAT and CDR2 is FQNNGV. The CDR3 consists of 13 residues. Trimming took 6 bases from V and 6 from J, leaving 15 bases between them. The CDR3 region is CASSHGFSGEQYF. The CDR3 coding sequence is TGTGCCAGCAGTCATGGGTTCTCCGGCGAGCAGTACTTC.

The genes are TRBV30 and TRBJ2-3; D call uncertain. This CDR3 is 11 amino acids long. The germline CDR1 and CDR2 sequences are GTSNPN and SVGIG (reference sequence). Trimming stripped 4 bases from V and 4 bases from J, with 6 bases between. This CDR3 is CAWKQADTQYF. The CDR3 DNA is TGTGCCTGGAAGCAAGCAGATACGCAGTATTTT.

Comment on this clone: Compared with germline, one end of the junction differs, possibly owing to a read error. Other nucleotide sequences in the sample specify the same CDR3. The chain carries TRBV25-1 and TRBJ2-3; TRBD1 aligns across 7 bases. The germline V gene encodes CDR1 MGHDK and CDR2 SYGVNS. The CDR3 sequence is 12 residues long. The CDR3 bases are TGTGCCAGCTCGTCCCAGGGGGATACACAGTATTTT. Its protein product is CASSSQGDTQYF.

The V and J genes are TRBV5-6 and TRBJ2-1; a possible D gene is TRBD2 (6 bases). The V end was cut by 4 bases, the J end by 0 bases, with 14 bases between. CDR1 and CDR2 from the germline V gene are SGHDT and YYEEEE. This CDR3 contains 16 residues. CDR3 bases: TGTGCCAGCAGCGGGACGCGGGATTCCTCCTACAATGAGCAGTTCTTC. It specifies CASSGTRDSSYNEQFF.

This clone was counted a few times. V gene TRBV10-3 combines with J gene TRBJ2-1, with 10 bases aligning to TRBD2. CDR1 ENHRY and CDR2 SYGVKD come from the germline V gene. With V trimmed by 10 bases and J by 7 bases, 16 bases remained unmatched. This CDR3 has 16 amino acids. This CDR3 reads CATYSLGLAGANEQFF. The CDR3 DNA follows: TGTGCCACCTACAGCCTGGGGCTAGCGGGAGCGAATGAGCAGTTCTTC.

This clone was seen a few times. This chain connects TRBV10-1 to TRBJ1-2; a weak D match, TRBD1 (5 bases). Trimming left V 5 bases short and J 0 bases short, with 7 bases between. This CDR3 has 13 amino acids. CDR1 WNHNN and CDR2 SYGVQD come from the germline V gene (reference sequence). This CDR3 is CASSRDPNYGYTF. CDR3 in DNA: TGCGCCAGCAGTAGGGACCCTAACTATGGCTACACCTTC.

The chain recombines TRBV21-1 with TRBJ1-3. TRBV21-1 counts as a pseudogene. CDR3 size: 16 residues. DNA of the CDR3: TGTGCCAGCAGGCTAAGTTTACAACACGCACGAAACACCATATATTTT. This translates into CASRLSLQHARNTIYF.

The genes are TRBV5-1 and TRBJ1-5; TRBD1 might be the D (5 bases). Germline V gives CDR1 SGHRS, CDR2 YFSETQ. CDR3 size: 16 residues. Trimming cost V 0 bases and J 4 bases, with 14 bases left between them. The CDR3 DNA reads TGCGCCAGCAGCTTGGGCAGCGGGGGTGGAAATCAGCCCCAGCATTTT. This translates into CASSLGSGGGNQPQHF.

The genes are TRBV7-9 and TRBJ2-5; 9 positions agree with TRBD1. Near its end, the DNA agrees better with TRBJ2-7, so the J call may be wrong. Germline CDR1 is SEHNR and CDR2 is FQNEAQ (reference sequence). The CDR3 runs to 17 residues. CDR3 bases: TGTGCCAGCAGCTTAGCCTCAACAGGGGGCTTGTCCTACGAGCAGTACTTC. Its translation: CASSLASTGGLSYEQYF.

This chain joins TRBV6-5 and TRBJ1-2; TRBD1 is a possible D gene (6 bases). The CDR3 contains 11 residues. V lost 5 bases and J lost 8, with 9 bases in between. The germline gives CDR1 MNHEY, CDR2 SVGAGI. DNA of the CDR3: TGTGCCAGCAGTACAGGGTACGGCTACACCTTC. Residues: CASSTGYGYTF.